These T cell receptor beta chains were read from a single sample in a study of cytomegalovirus exposure and HLA in healthy donors. Data came from immunoSEQ multiplex PCR; TCRdb stores just in-frame clones and leaves some out. The profile covers about 130,000 clones, with approximately 82% appearing a single time and 2.7% taken by the ten largest. Sequences were obtained from PBMCs. These receptors all come from a man aged 45-60 years in good health and CMV-seronegative. The CDR3 runs from the conserved cysteine through the conserved F or W. D genes are given only for firm matches. Expanded clones are given a class, and other clones once, few, many or no size at all.

V gene	CDR3 length	D gene	J gene	clone size	CDR3 protein	CDR3 DNA
TRBV19	14	-	TRBJ1-1	-	CASSLGRLNTEAFF	TGTGCCAGTAGCCTGGGGCGATTGAACACTGAAGCTTTCTTT
TRBV7-3	15	TRBD2	TRBJ2-1	once	CASSFGTSGFNEQFF	TGTGCCAGCAGCTTTGGGACTAGCGGGTTCAATGAGCAGTTCTTC
TRBV21-1	16	-	TRBJ1-1	-	CASSTTEGSMNTEAFF	TGTGCCAGCAGCACGACGGAGGGGAGTATGAACACTGAAGCTTTCTTT
TRBV6-1	15	-	TRBJ1-5	few	CASSPDSLRGQPQHF	TGTGCCAGCAGTCCGGACAGCTTACGAGGCCAGCCCCAGCATTTT
TRBV6-5	14	TRBD2	TRBJ2-7	-	CASSPRTSGREQYF	TGTGCCAGCAGTCCGCGGACTAGCGGTCGCGAGCAGTACTTC
TRBV6-1	13	-	TRBJ1-2	-	CASLKPPYYGYTF	TGTGCCAGCCTAAAGCCCCCCTACTATGGCTACACCTTC
TRBV29-1	15	-	TRBJ2-7	few	CSAVTEATRADEQYF	TGCAGCGCCGTTACGGAGGCTACGCGGGCGGACGAGCAGTACTTC
TRBV10-1	14	-	TRBJ2-1	-	CASSEGAGKNEQFF	TGCGCCAGCAGTGAGGGGGCTGGGAAGAATGAGCAGTTCTTC
TRBV18	19	-	TRBJ1-1	-	CASSPRTRMYEGGDTEAFF	TGTGCCAGCTCACCACGAACGAGGATGTATGAGGGTGGGGACACTGAAGCTTTCTTT
TRBV6-4	13	-	TRBJ1-1	-	CASSGQAGTEAFF	TGTGCCAGCAGTGGACAGGCCGGCACTGAAGCTTTCTTT
TRBV2	14	-	TRBJ2-7	-	CASSVFTGDYEQYF	TGTGCCAGCAGTGTCTTCACGGGGGACTACGAGCAGTACTTC
TRBV7-3	14	-	TRBJ2-5	-	CASSSTGMGETQYF	TGTGCCAGCAGCTCCACAGGGATGGGGGAGACCCAGTACTTC
TRBV7-8	15	-	TRBJ2-3	-	CASSLSPTSTDTQYF	TGTGCCAGCAGCTTAAGCCCCACTAGCACAGATACGCAGTATTTT
TRBV9	14	TRBD1	TRBJ2-7	-	CASSEGGQGYEQYF	TGTGCCAGCAGCGAGGGAGGACAGGGCTACGAGCAGTACTTC
TRBV5-1	15	-	TRBJ1-4	-	CASSLDRATNEKLFF	TGCGCCAGCAGCTTGGACCGCGCAACTAATGAAAAACTGTTTTTT
TRBV10-3	13	-	TRBJ1-4	few	CAISVDSPGKLFF	TGTGCCATCAGTGTAGACAGTCCTGGAAAACTGTTTTTT
TRBV15	17	-	TRBJ1-1	-	CATSRDRTQFMNTEAFF	TGTGCCACCAGCAGAGATCGTACCCAGTTCATGAACACTGAAGCTTTCTTT
TRBV6-6	15	TRBD2	TRBJ2-1	-	CASSDSGGARDEQFF	TGTGCCAGCAGTGATAGCGGGGGGGCTCGTGATGAGCAGTTCTTC
TRBV19	15	TRBD2	TRBJ2-7	-	CASSIGGRSVYEQYF	TGTGCCAGTAGTATCGGGGGGAGGTCCGTCTACGAGCAGTACTTC
TRBV2	15	TRBD1	TRBJ1-6	-	CASSSTGTGPPHLHF	TGTGCCAGCAGCTCAACAGGGACAGGGCCACCACACCTCCACTTT
TRBV29-1	11	-	TRBJ1-2	-	CSVGSGVGYTF	TGCAGCGTTGGGTCAGGGGTTGGCTACACCTTC
TRBV27	14	-	TRBJ1-1	-	CASSSRAFSTEAFF	TGTGCCAGCAGTTCCAGGGCGTTTAGCACTGAAGCTTTCTTT
TRBV2	19	-	TRBJ2-3	once	CASTGGALTTYTHTDTQYF	TGTGCCAGCACCGGCGGGGCCCTTACGACGTACACCCACACAGATACGCAGTATTTT
TRBV7-8	13	-	TRBJ2-5	-	CASSLGAKETQYF	TGTGCCAGCAGCTTGGGGGCAAAGGAGACCCAGTACTTC
TRBV6-1	18	-	TRBJ2-1	-	CASSEALVDYLSVGEQFF	TGTGCCAGCAGTGAAGCGTTAGTTGACTACCTCTCCGTGGGTGAGCAGTTCTTC
TRBV4-1	13	-	TRBJ2-7	-	CASSHGDSYEQYF	TGCGCCAGCAGCCATGGGGACTCCTACGAGCAGTACTTC
TRBV2	14	-	TRBJ1-1	-	CASSPDSLNTEAFF	TGTGCCAGCAGTCCGGACAGTTTGAACACTGAAGCTTTCTTT
TRBV9	15	-	TRBJ1-2	few	CASSVGHWTDYGYTF	TGTGCCAGCAGCGTCGGACACTGGACAGACTATGGCTACACCTTC
TRBV4-1	13	TRBD1	TRBJ1-1	few	CASSPQGADEAFF	TGCGCCAGCAGCCCTCAGGGGGCGGATGAAGCTTTCTTT
TRBV18	17	-	TRBJ2-1	-	CASSPPILASSYNEQFF	TGTGCCAGCTCACCACCTATTTTAGCAAGCTCCTACAATGAGCAGTTCTTC
TRBV7-9	13	TRBD1	TRBJ1-2	few	CASSWGQGDGYTF	TGTGCCAGCAGCTGGGGACAGGGGGATGGCTACACCTTC
TRBV2	14	-	TRBJ2-7	-	CASSEQRSSYEQYF	TGTGCCAGCAGTGAGCAGCGGAGCTCCTACGAGCAGTACTTC
TRBV6-6	15	-	TRBJ2-7	-	CASSYMADLSYEQYF	TGTGCCAGCAGTTACATGGCGGATTTATCCTACGAGCAGTACTTC
TRBV5-6	13	-	TRBJ1-5	-	CASSSQGIQPQHF	TGTGCCAGCAGCTCTCAGGGGATTCAGCCCCAGCATTTT
TRBV4-1	15	-	TRBJ2-2	-	CASSQAPRGTGELFF	TGCGCCAGCAGCCAGGCCCCCAGGGGTACCGGGGAGCTGTTTTTT
TRBV19	14	-	TRBJ1-1	-	CATRRGLDVTEAFF	TGTGCCACGCGCAGGGGCCTTGACGTGACTGAAGCTTTCTTT
TRBV19	15	-	TRBJ1-5	-	CASKVAAGSLGPQHF	TGTGCCAGTAAAGTCGCGGCAGGGTCCCTAGGTCCCCAGCATTTT
TRBV6-6	15	TRBD1	TRBJ1-6	-	CASSYQGQSGSPLHF	TGTGCCAGCAGTTACCAGGGACAGAGCGGATCCCCCCTCCACTTT
TRBV9	15	-	TRBJ1-6	few	CASSVEEGLGSPLHF	TGTGCCAGCAGCGTAGAAGAGGGTCTGGGTTCACCCCTCCACTTT
TRBV4-2	14	TRBD1	TRBJ2-7	-	CASRNTGDTYEQYF	TGTGCCAGCAGAAATACAGGGGACACCTACGAGCAGTACTTC
TRBV19	14	TRBD1	TRBJ2-5	-	CASSIRDSQETQYF	TGTGCCAGTAGTATCCGGGACAGTCAAGAGACCCAGTACTTC
TRBV5-1	15	TRBD1	TRBJ2-7	-	CASSLGTGEIYEQYF	TGCGCCAGCAGCTTGGGTACAGGGGAGATCTACGAGCAGTACTTC
TRBV6-6	13	-	TRBJ2-3	-	CASSLYSTDTQYF	TGTGCCAGCAGTCTATATAGTACAGATACGCAGTATTTT
TRBV2	16	TRBD2	TRBJ2-3	few	CASSERSSGVGNTQYF	TGTGCCAGCAGTGAAAGGTCTAGCGGGGTAGGAAATACGCAGTATTTT